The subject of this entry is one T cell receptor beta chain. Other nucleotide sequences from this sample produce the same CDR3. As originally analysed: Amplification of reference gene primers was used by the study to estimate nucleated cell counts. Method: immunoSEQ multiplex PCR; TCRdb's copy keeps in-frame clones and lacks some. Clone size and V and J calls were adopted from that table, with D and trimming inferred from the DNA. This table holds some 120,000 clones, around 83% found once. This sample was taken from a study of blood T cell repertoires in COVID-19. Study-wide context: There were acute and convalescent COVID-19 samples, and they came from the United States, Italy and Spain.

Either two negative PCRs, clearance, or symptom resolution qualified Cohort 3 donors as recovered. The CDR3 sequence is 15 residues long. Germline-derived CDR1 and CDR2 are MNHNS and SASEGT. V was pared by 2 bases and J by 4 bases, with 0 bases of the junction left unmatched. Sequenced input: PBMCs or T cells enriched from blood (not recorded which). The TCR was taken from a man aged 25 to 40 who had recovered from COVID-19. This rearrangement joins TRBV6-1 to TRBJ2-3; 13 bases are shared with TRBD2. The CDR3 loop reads CASSETSGGADTQYF. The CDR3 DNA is TGTGCCAGCAGTGAAACTAGCGGGGGGGCAGATACGCAGTATTTT.